One and the same sample provided the 19 T cell receptor beta chains below, sequenced in a study of control samples from healthy donors and cancer patients. Clones were sequenced by immunoSEQ multiplex PCR, and TCRdb holds only the in-frame ones, with some missing. The sample yields over 50,000 clones, nearly 90% seen once. Sequencing input: blood. The origin of the receptors is a man between 45 and 60 years old in good health.

The chain recombines TRBV14 with TRBJ1-2; no clear D. V lost 1 base and J 0 bases, leaving 6 bases between the germline ends. Germline V gene lookup returns CDR1 SGHDN and CDR2 FVKESK. The CDR3 is 14 amino acids. The CDR3 protein is CASSQGQANYGYTF. DNA for the CDR3: TGTGCCAGCAGCCAAGGTCAAGCTAACTATGGCTACACCTTC.

The chain combines TRBV6-6 with TRBJ2-1; a weak D match, TRBD2 (6 bases). This CDR3 spans 17 amino acids. The germline V gene encodes CDR1 MNHNY and CDR2 SVGAGI (reference sequence). Trimming pared 5 bases from V and 5 bases from J, leaving 22 bases between. The CDR3 loop reads CASSPLSLIGRHNEQFF. CDR3 DNA sequence: TGTGCCAGCAGTCCCCTCTCACTGATAGGGAGGCACAATGAGCAGTTCTTC.

The chain couples TRBV27 to TRBJ2-1; perhaps TRBD1 as D (5 bases). V was pared by 8 bases and J by 6 bases, with 11 bases between. This CDR3 contains 12 residues. Germline-derived CDR1 and CDR2 are MNHEY and SMNVEV (reference sequence). CDR3 in DNA: TGTGCCAGCGGCCTCGACAGCAATGAGCAGTTCTTC. Amino acid sequence: CASGLDSNEQFF.

The chain is built from TRBV2 and TRBJ2-7; no clear D gene. CDR3 size: 13 residues. Deletions cut 3 bases from V and 9 bases from J, with 15 bases between. Germline lookup yields CDR1 SNHLY and CDR2 FYNNEI. The CDR3 DNA is TGTGCCAGCAGTGACAGAGTAGGGTCTGCGCAGTACTTC. Translating it yields CASSDRVGSAQYF.

The genes are TRBV5-1 and TRBJ1-2; TRBD1 matches 9 bases. This CDR3 is built from 16 residues. Germline trimming cut 4 bases from V and 5 bases from J; bases unmatched to any gene: 12. Germline lookup yields CDR1 SGHRS and CDR2 YFSETQ. CDR3 bases: TGCGCCAGCAGCCGCGATACAGGGGGCGCGAGTTATGGCTACACCTTC. Translating gives CASSRDTGGASYGYTF.

The chain couples TRBV28 to TRBJ1-2; 9 bases agree with TRBD1. The junction had 7 bases not matched to a gene; V was cut back by 4 bases and J by 7 bases. The length of the CDR3 is 14 residues. Germline V gene lookup returns CDR1 MDHEN and CDR2 SYDVKM. This chain's CDR3 is CASSSGQGSSGYTF. The DNA of the CDR3 is TGTGCCAGCAGTTCCGGACAGGGGTCAAGTGGCTACACCTTC.

The chain is built from TRBV28 and TRBJ2-3; D is perhaps TRBD2 (5 bases). Germline V gives CDR1 MDHEN, CDR2 SYDVKM. The CDR3 runs 13 residues. Trimming removed 8 bases from V and 0 bases from J, with 9 bases in between. The CDR3 protein is CASRRMSTDTQYF. The CDR3 region has the DNA TGTGCCAGCCGGAGGATGAGCACAGATACGCAGTATTTT.

V usage is TRBV6-5 and J usage is TRBJ2-7, with D possibly matching TRBD1 (6 bases). The V end lost 6 bases, the J end lost 1 base, and 16 bases lay between the germline ends. Germline V gene data show CDR1 as MNHEY and CDR2 as SVGAGI. This CDR3 has 15 amino acids. DNA for the CDR3: TGTGCCAGCAGCCTTACTTTCACAGGGTCCTACGAGCAGTACTTC. It encodes CASSLTFTGSYEQYF.

This CDR3 reads CASSQDRAASTDTQYF. DNA of the CDR3: TGCGCCAGCAGCCAAGATAGGGCAGCTAGCACAGATACGCAGTATTTT. The rearrangement uses TRBV4-3 and TRBJ2-3; D gene uncertain. CDR3 length equals 16 residues. CDR1 and CDR2 from the germline V gene are LGHNA and YSLEER. The germline V and J ends were trimmed by 0 bases and 0 bases, with 10 bases remaining between them.

This clone has more than one count but fewer than ten. V gene TRBV7-9 combines with J gene TRBJ2-3, with D uncertain. Germline CDR1 and CDR2: SEHNR and FQNEAQ (reference sequence). The CDR3 spans 15 residues. The V and J ends lost 5 bases and 1 base respectively, with 13 bases between them. For the CDR3, the DNA is TGTGCCAGCAGCGTCAGCCACACGGGCACAGATACGCAGTATTTT. Amino acids: CASSVSHTGTDTQYF. Using reference TRBV7-9 and TRBJ2-3 for the parts outside the CDR3, the full variable domain is DTGVSQNPRHKITKRGQNVTFRCDPISEHNRLYWYRQTLGQGPEFLTYFQNEAQLEKSRLLSDRFSAERPKGSFSTLEIQRTEQGDSAMYLCASSVSHTGTDTQYFGPGTRLTVL.

The CDR3 is CASSLGGTASGNTIYF. In DNA form, the CDR3 reads TGCGCCAGCAGCTTGGGAGGGACAGCCTCTGGAAACACCATATATTTT. The chain couples TRBV5-1 to TRBJ1-3, with 7 bases aligning to TRBD1. CDR3 length equals 16 residues. V shed 0 bases, J shed 0 bases, and the junction held 3 bases outside the gene matches. Germline V gene lookup returns CDR1 SGHRS and CDR2 YFSETQ.

This chain links TRBV28 with TRBJ1-2; TRBD1 agrees at 7 bases. The CDR3 runs 15 residues. Trimming took 4 bases from V and 3 from J; bases not matched to a gene: 8. Germline CDR1 reads MDHEN; CDR2 reads SYDVKM. CDR3: CASSSGQPSHYGYTF. The CDR3 DNA reads as TGTGCCAGCAGTTCGGGACAGCCCTCTCACTATGGCTACACCTTC.

This rearrangement joins TRBV5-1 to TRBJ2-1, with D possibly being TRBD2 (6 bases). Trimming cost V 4 bases and J 7 bases, with 21 bases left between them. Germline CDR1 SGHRS, CDR2 YFSETQ. The CDR3 spans 16 residues. The CDR3 here is CASSTTVVAARNEQFF. The CDR3 DNA reads TGCGCCAGCAGCACGACCGTGGTAGCGGCTAGGAATGAGCAGTTCTTC.

Written as DNA, the CDR3 is TGTGCCAGCAGCGTAGAAGGATTGGGGGAATATGAAAAACTGTTTTTT. The encoded protein is CASSVEGLGEYEKLFF. The gene calls are TRBV9 and TRBJ1-4; possible D gene TRBD1, 5 bases. Trimming left V 0 bases short and J 6 bases short, with 15 bases between. Per the germline V gene, CDR1 is SGDLS and CDR2 is YYNGEE. The CDR3 sequence is 16 residues long.

CDR3 amino acids: CASIGQGSNQPQHF. CDR3 DNA: TGTGCCAGCATAGGACAGGGGAGCAATCAGCCCCAGCATTTT. The rearrangement uses TRBV2 and TRBJ1-5, with 9 nucleotides matching TRBD1. The CDR3 totals 14 residues. Germline CDR1 SNHLY, CDR2 FYNNEI. Germline trimming cut 7 bases from V and 1 base from J; bases unmatched to any gene: 2.

This chain joins TRBV2 and TRBJ1-5; 7 bases fit TRBD1. The CDR3 runs to 17 residues. V gave up 4 bases and J gave up 1 base; unmatched junction bases: 10. Germline V CDR1 and CDR2: SNHLY, FYNNEI. The DNA of the CDR3 is TGTGCCAGCAGTGTTAGTCAGGGGGAGGCAAGCAATCAGCCCCAGCATTTT. This codes for CASSVSQGEASNQPQHF.

The chain combines TRBV11-1 with TRBJ2-7; 8 bases line up with TRBD1. Unmatched junction bases numbered 5, after V lost 2 bases and J lost 5 bases. The CDR3 sequence is 14 residues long. Germline lookup yields CDR1 SGHAT and CDR2 FQDESV (reference sequence). The CDR3 reads CASSLNDRGHEQYF. In DNA form, the CDR3 reads TGTGCCAGCAGCTTAAACGACAGGGGTCACGAGCAGTACTTC. The variable domain in full, completed from reference TRBV11-1 and TRBJ2-7, reads EAEVAQSPRYKITEKSQAVAFWCDPISGHATLYWYRQILGQGPELLVQFQDESVVDDSQLPKDRFSAERLKGVDSTLKIQPAELGDSAMYLCASSLNDRGHEQYFGPGTRLTVT.

This chain joins TRBV4-1 and TRBJ2-6, with D possibly matching TRBD1 (7 bases). The V gene's germline CDR1 is MGHRA and CDR2 YSYEKL. Deletions cut 8 bases from V and 0 bases from J, with 26 bases between. The CDR3 has 20 amino acids. In nucleotides, the CDR3 is TGCGCCAGCGCACCTTATATCTCGGACAGGACTAACTCTGGGGCCAACGTCCTGACTTTC. Translated, it gives CASAPYISDRTNSGANVLTF.

The chain recombines TRBV6-5 with TRBJ2-5; 9 bases line up with TRBD2. In germline, CDR1 is MNHEY, CDR2 SVGAGI. There are 14 residues in the CDR3. V shed 6 bases and J 4 bases; nucleotides not matched to a gene: 6. The CDR3 reads CASSRPGLAETQYF. The DNA of the CDR3 is TGTGCCAGCAGCCGACCGGGACTAGCAGAGACCCAGTACTTC.